A selection of T cell receptor beta chains follows, all from one sample in a study of radiotherapy plus CTLA-4 blockade in lung cancer. Some clones are missing from TCRdb's copy, which holds only in-frame ones; the method was immunoSEQ multiplex PCR. The sample has 30,000 to 45,000 clones, around 70% seen once. Sequenced here: peripheral blood, sampled from a patient treated with radiotherapy plus ipilimumab. Receptors were obtained from a human donor with non-small cell lung cancer who had stable disease on radiotherapy plus ipilimumab. CDR3s include the opening cysteine and the closing phenylalanine or tryptophan. Clone sizes are given selectively: once, few, many, or a class where the clone is expanded.

abundance: few
v_gene: TRBV5-1
CDR3aa: CASRQGLATQETQYF

abundance: .
v_gene: TRBV5-1
CDR3aa: CASSFAGGAHSPLHF

abundance: once
v_gene: TRBV13
CDR3aa: CASRDRVTMGQFF

abundance: .
v_gene: TRBV7-9
CDR3aa: CASSSANQHVMNTEAFF

abundance: .
v_gene: TRBV5-6
CDR3aa: CASSHGVGQPSYDTF

abundance: few
v_gene: TRBV6-5
CDR3aa: CASSRGQGRGYTF

abundance: .
v_gene: TRBV30
CDR3aa: CAWSPGQENQPQHF

abundance: few
v_gene: TRBV6-1
CDR3aa: CASGTGGRKLFF

abundance: .
v_gene: TRBV5-1
CDR3aa: CASSLALAGGDEQFF

abundance: .
v_gene: TRBV19
CDR3aa: CASSTTVAGKLFF

abundance: few
v_gene: TRBV6-6
CDR3aa: CASSPRQGLSYEQYF

abundance: few
v_gene: TRBV18
CDR3aa: CASSVQGTGQFGYTF

abundance: .
v_gene: TRBV11-3
CDR3aa: CASSFSPDRGHEQYF

abundance: .
v_gene: TRBV23-1
CDR3aa: CASSRPYRRGFHEQYF

abundance: .
v_gene: TRBV29-1
CDR3aa: CSAMTAGYTEAFF

abundance: .
v_gene: TRBV6-6
CDR3aa: CASSYRGDGEAFF

abundance: .
v_gene: TRBV6-5
CDR3aa: CASRGRVYEQYF

abundance: .
v_gene: TRBV2
CDR3aa: CASSPDVGVETQYF

abundance: .
v_gene: TRBV27
CDR3aa: CATRQGLYGYTF

abundance: .
v_gene: TRBV7-2
CDR3aa: CASSLATGGSNQPQHF

abundance: .
v_gene: TRBV4-3
CDR3aa: CASSHRGLGVYEQYF

abundance: .
v_gene: TRBV16
CDR3aa: CASSQSGTGDYGYTF